This TCR beta chain was obtained from a study of T cell repertoires in cytomegalovirus infection. In the study overall: Public TCR beta signatures indicated both CMV infection and matching HLA type. Overall study findings and caveats: It was HLA-C-restricted CMV-specific TCR beta clonotypes that dominated the response ex vivo. Carriers of CMV and the relevant HLA type were discriminated by public TCR beta frequency.

Germline assignment: CDR1 SEHNR and CDR2 FQNEAQ (reference sequence). The CDR3 covers 13 residues. Using its own MiXCR run on the reads, TCRdb lists one record per CDR3 protein. Here the sample spans 200,000 to 250,000 distinct CDR3 sequences, 22% being singletons. Comment on this clonotype: Antigen unknown. An end of the junction differs from the germline gene, which may be a read error.

This clonotype was obtained from a human donor in good health (CMV status not recorded). Some clones in this sample may be carry-over from other donors' samples. The specimen was CD8+ T cells from PBMCs. The chain couples TRBV7-9 to TRBJ1-2; 7 nucleotides line up with TRBD1. The CDR3 spells CASSRGQIYDYTF. The CDR3 bases are TGTGCCAGCAGCAGGGGACAGATCTATGACTACACCTTC.